The present T cell receptor (beta chain) was sequenced within a study of cytomegalovirus exposure and HLA in healthy donors. Study results and limitations: A missense variant in DCLRE1C was later tied to TCR beta V- and J-gene trimming. Fewer N-insertions than the approximately 680-donor mean were reportedly shown by an Asian-associated ancestry cluster in a later analysis.

With 60 Vbeta and 13 Jbeta primers, the PCR was carried out. Profiling relied on immunoSEQ multiplex PCR, and the TCRdb table lists in-frame clones only, not all of them. Among roughly 150,000 clones listed, approximately 81% were seen once. CDR3 length: 14 amino acids. Germline V gene sequence: CDR1 MNHEY, CDR2 SMNVEV (reference sequence). The ends were cut back, 5 bases at V and 3 bases at J, with 14 bases in the middle. Worth noting for this clone: Its antigen is currently unknown.

This TCR came from a man aged 50 or older in good health and CMV-seropositive. Input material: PBMCs. V and J are TRBV27 and TRBJ2-7; a weak D match, TRBD2 (5 bases). This CDR3 reads CASSLGLASYEQYF. The CDR3 nucleotides are TGTGCCAGCAGTCTAGGGCTAGCCAGCTACGAGCAGTACTTC.